This TCR beta chain was captured in a study of blood T cell repertoires in COVID-19. About the study: From the United States, Italy and Spain came samples of acute and convalescent COVID-19.

Only in-frame clones appear in the TCRdb table, and some are missing; sequencing was by immunoSEQ multiplex PCR. The sample has roughly 49,000 clones, more than 75% seen once; the top ten hold 6.5%. J gave up 9 bases and V 7 bases, and 20 bases lay outside the gene matches. This CDR3 is 16 amino acids long. Germline lookup yields CDR1 LNHDA and CDR2 SQIVND (reference sequence). The sequenced sample was peripheral blood. The receptor's source is a man between 50 and 59 years old with active COVID-19. V is TRBV19 and J is TRBJ1-1, with 7 nucleotides matching TRBD1. CDR3 protein: CASTYGPGQGGSQAFF. The CDR3 DNA follows: TGTGCCAGTACCTATGGACCGGGGCAGGGGGGTAGTCAAGCTTTCTTT. The whole variable domain, filled in from reference TRBV19 and TRBJ1-1, reads DGGITQSPKYLFRKEGQNVTLSCEQNLNHDAMYWYRQDPGQGLRLIYYSQIVNDFQKGDIAEGYSVSREKKESFPLTVTSAQKNPTAFYLCASTYGPGQGGSQAFFGQGTRLTVV.